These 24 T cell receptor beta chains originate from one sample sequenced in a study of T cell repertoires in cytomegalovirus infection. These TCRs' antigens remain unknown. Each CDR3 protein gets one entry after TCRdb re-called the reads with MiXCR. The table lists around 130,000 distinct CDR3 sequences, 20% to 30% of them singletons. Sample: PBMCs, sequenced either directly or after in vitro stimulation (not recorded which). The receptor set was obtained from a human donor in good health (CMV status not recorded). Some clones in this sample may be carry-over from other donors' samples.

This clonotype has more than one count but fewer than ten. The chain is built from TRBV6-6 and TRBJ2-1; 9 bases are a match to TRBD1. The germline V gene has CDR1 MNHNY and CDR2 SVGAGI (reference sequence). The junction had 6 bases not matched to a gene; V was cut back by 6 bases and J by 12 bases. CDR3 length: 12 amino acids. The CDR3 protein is CASRRTGERQFF. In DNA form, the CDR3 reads TGTGCCAGCAGGAGGACAGGGGAGCGGCAGTTCTTC.

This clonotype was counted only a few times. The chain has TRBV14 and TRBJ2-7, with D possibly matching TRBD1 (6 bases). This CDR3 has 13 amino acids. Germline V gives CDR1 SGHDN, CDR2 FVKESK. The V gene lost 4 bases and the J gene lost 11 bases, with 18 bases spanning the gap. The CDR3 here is CASSPRTAGAEYF. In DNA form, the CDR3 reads TGTGCCAGCAGCCCCCGCACGGCAGGGGCCGAGTACTTC.

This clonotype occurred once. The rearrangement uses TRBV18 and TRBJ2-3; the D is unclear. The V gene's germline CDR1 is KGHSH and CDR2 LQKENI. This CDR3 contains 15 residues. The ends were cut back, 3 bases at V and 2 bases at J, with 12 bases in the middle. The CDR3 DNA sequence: TGTGCCAGCTCACCCCTTCGTGGATACACAGATACGCAGTATTTT. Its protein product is CASSPLRGYTDTQYF.

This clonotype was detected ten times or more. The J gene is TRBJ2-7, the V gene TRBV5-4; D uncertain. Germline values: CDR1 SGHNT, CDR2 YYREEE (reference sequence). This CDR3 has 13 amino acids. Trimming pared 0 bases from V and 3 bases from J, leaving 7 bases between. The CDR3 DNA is TGTGCCAGCAGCTTGGGGGGAATCTACGAGCAGTACTTC. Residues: CASSLGGIYEQYF. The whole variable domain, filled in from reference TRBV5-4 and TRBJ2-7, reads ETGVTQSPTHLIKTRGQQVTLRCSSQSGHNTVSWYQQALGQGPQFIFQYYREEENGRGNFPPRFSGLQFPNYSSELNVNALELDDSALYLCASSLGGIYEQYFGPGTRLTVT.

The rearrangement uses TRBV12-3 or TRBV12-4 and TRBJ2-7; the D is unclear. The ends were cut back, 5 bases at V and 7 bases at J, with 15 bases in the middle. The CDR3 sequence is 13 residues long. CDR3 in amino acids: CASSARPLGEQYF. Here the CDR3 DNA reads TGTGCCAGCAGTGCGAGACCACTGGGGGAGCAGTACTTC.

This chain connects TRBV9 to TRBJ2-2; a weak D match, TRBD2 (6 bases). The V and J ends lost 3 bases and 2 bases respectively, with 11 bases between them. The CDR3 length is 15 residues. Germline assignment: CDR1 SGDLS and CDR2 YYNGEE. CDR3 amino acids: CASSEAGSNTGELFF. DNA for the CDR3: TGTGCCAGCAGCGAGGCGGGATCTAACACCGGGGAGCTGTTTTTT.

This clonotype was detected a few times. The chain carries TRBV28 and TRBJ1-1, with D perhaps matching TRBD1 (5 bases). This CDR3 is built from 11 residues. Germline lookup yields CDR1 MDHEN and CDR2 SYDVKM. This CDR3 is CAWGGGTEAFF. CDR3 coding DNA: TGTGCTTGGGGGGGAGGGACTGAAGCTTTCTTT. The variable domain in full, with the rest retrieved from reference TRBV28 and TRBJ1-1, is DVKVTQSSRYLVKRTGEKVFLECVQDMDHENMFWYRQDPGLGLRLIYFSYDVKMKEKGDIPEGYSVSREKKERFSLILESASTNQTSMYLCAWGGGTEAFFGQGTRLTVV.

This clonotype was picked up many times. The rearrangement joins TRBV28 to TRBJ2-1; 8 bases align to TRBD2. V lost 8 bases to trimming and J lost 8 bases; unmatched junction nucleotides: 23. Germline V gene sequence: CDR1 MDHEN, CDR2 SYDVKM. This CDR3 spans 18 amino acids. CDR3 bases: TGTGCCAGCCTAAAGGGGCTAGCGGGTGGGAAGGATGAGGATGAGCAGTTCTTC. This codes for CASLKGLAGGKDEDEQFF.

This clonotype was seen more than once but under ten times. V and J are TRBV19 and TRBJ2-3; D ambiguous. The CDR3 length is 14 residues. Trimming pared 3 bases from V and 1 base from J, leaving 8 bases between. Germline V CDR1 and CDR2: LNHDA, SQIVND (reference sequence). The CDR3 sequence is CASSIGQGTDTQYF. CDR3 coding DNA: TGTGCCAGTAGTATCGGCCAGGGCACAGATACGCAGTATTTT.

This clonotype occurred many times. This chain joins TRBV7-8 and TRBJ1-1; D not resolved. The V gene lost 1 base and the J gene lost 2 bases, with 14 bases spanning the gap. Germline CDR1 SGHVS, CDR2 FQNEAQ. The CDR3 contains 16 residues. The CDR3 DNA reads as TGTGCCAGCAGCTTAGAGGCGCCAACCCTAAACACTGAAGCTTTCTTT. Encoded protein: CASSLEAPTLNTEAFF.

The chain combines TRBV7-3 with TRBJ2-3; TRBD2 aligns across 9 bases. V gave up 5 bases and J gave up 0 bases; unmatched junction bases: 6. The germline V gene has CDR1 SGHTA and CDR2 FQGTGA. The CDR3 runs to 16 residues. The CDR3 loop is CASSPIAGASTDTQYF. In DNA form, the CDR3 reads TGTGCCAGCAGCCCGATAGCGGGAGCGAGCACAGATACGCAGTATTTT.

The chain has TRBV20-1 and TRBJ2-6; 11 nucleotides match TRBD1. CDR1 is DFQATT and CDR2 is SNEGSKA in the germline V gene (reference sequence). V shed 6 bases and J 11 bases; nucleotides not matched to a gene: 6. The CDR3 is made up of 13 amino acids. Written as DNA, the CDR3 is TGCAGTGCGCGGACAGGGGGCAGCGACGTCCTGACTTTC. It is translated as CSARTGGSDVLTF.

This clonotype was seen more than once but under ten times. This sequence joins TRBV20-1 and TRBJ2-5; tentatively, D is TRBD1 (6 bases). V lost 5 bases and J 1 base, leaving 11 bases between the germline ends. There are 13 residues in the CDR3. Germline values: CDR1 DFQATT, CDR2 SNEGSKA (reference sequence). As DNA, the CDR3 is TGCAGTGCTCGGGACACCATCCAAGAGACCCAGTACTTC. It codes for CSARDTIQETQYF.

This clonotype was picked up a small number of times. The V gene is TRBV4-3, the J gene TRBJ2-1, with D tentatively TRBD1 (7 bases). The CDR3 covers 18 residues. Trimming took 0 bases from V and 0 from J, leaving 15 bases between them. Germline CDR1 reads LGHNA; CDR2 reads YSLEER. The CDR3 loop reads CASSQDSPGGYSYNEQFF. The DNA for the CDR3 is TGCGCCAGCAGCCAAGATTCCCCAGGGGGGTACTCCTACAATGAGCAGTTCTTC.

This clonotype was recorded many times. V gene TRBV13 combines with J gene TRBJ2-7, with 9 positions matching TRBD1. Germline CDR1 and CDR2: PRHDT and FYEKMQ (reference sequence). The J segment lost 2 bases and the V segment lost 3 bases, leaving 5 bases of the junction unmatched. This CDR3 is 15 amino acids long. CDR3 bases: TGTGCCAGCAGCTTCTGGGACAGGGTTCCCTACGAGCAGTACTTC. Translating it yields CASSFWDRVPYEQYF.

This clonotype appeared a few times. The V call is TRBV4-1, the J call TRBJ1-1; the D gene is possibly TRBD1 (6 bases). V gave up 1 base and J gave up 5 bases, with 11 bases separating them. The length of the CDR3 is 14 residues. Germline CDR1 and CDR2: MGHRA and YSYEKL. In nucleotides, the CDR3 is TGCGCCAGCAGCCAAGGTCTTAGGGGGACTGAAGCTTTCTTT. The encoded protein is CASSQGLRGTEAFF.

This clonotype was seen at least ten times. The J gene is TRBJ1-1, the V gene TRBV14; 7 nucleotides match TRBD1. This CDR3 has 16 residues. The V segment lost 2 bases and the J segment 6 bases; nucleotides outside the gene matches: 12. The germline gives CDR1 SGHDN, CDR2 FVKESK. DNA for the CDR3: TGTGCCAGCAGCCAATCCGGGACAGTCCTTATCGCTGAAGCTTTCTTT. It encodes CASSQSGTVLIAEAFF.

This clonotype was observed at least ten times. CDR3 residues: CASSEYSNQPQHF. The CDR3 bases are TGTGCCAGCAGCGAGTATAGCAATCAGCCCCAGCATTTT. The chain combines TRBV28 with TRBJ1-5; D unclear. Germline values: CDR1 MDHEN, CDR2 SYDVKM. The CDR3 covers 13 residues. V was clipped by 6 bases and J by 0 bases, with 6 bases between them.

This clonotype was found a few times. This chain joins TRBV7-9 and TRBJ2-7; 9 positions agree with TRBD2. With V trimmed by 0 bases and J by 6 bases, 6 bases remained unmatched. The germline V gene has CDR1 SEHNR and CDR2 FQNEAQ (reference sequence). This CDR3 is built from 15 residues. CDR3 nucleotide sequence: TGTGCCAGCAGCTTAGCGACGGGACTAGCTGTCGAGCAGTACGTC. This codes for CASSLATGLAVEQYV.

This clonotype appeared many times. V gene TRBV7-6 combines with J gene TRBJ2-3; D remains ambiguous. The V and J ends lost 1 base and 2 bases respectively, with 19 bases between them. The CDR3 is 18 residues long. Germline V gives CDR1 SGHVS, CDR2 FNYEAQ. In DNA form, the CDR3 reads TGTGCCAGCAGCTTAGATCCGACGGCTAACCCCCCCACAGATACGCAGTATTTT. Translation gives CASSLDPTANPPTDTQYF.

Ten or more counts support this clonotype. CDR3 nucleotides: TGTGCCAGCAGCTTCACCTACCGGGACAGACTTACCTATGGCTACACCTTC. This sequence encodes CASSFTYRDRLTYGYTF. The V gene is TRBV7-2, the J gene TRBJ1-2, with 7 bases lining up with TRBD1. V was clipped by 3 bases and J by 4 bases; unmatched bases: 14. This CDR3 spans 17 amino acids. The germline gives CDR1 SGHTA, CDR2 FQGNSA.

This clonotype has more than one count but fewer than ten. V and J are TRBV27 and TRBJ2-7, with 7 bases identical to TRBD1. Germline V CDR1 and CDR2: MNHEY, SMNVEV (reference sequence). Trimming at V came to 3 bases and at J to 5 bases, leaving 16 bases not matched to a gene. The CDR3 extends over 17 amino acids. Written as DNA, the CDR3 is TGTGCCAGCAGTTTCTATTATACAGGGGCGGGTGAGGACGAGCAGTACTTC. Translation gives CASSFYYTGAGEDEQYF.

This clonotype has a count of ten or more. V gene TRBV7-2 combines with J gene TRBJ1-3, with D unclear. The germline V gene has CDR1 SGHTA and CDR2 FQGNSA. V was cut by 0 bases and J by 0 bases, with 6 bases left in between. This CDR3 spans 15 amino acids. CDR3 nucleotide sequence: TGTGCCAGCAGCTTAGCGCGAGTCTCTGGAAACACCATATATTTT. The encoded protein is CASSLARVSGNTIYF.

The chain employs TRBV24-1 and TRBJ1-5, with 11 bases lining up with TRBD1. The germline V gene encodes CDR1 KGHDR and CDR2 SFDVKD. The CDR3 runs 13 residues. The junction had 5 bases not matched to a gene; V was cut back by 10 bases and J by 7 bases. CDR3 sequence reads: CATGTGGAQPQHF. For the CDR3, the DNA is TGTGCCACAGGGACAGGGGGTGCCCAGCCCCAGCATTTT.